The next 17 T cell receptor beta chains were all read from a single sample in a study of shared clonotypes between healthy human individuals. Data came from immunoSEQ multiplex PCR; TCRdb stores just in-frame clones and leaves some out. The sample has more than 850,000 clones, 78% seen once. Input material: memory CD4+ T cells from PBMCs. Described subset: CD45RA-negative fraction. All receptors derive from a man between 18 and 29 years old in good health. Some clones in this sample may be carry-over from other donors' samples.

With regard to this clone: A much larger clone sits a single nucleotide away, making a read error possible. Other DNA sequences of this sample code for an identical CDR3. CDR3 residues: CASSSTSGYEQYF. CDR3 nucleotide sequence: TGTGCCAGCAGCTCTACTAGCGGATACGAGCAGTACTTC. This chain uses TRBV28 with TRBJ2-7; 8 bases line up with TRBD2. The CDR3 contains 13 residues. Losses at the gene ends were 6 bases for V and 4 bases for J; bases not matched to a gene: 5. Per the germline V gene, CDR1 is MDHEN and CDR2 is SYDVKM.

This chain links TRBV5-4 with TRBJ2-7, with TRBD1 identical over 9 bases. Unmatched junction bases numbered 4, after V lost 4 bases and J lost 2 bases. Per germline, CDR1 SGHNT and CDR2 YYREEE (reference sequence). The CDR3 totals 14 residues. The CDR3 loop is CASSRDRVPYEQYF. The CDR3 DNA reads as TGTGCCAGCAGCCGGGACAGGGTCCCCTACGAGCAGTACTTC.

This chain links TRBV6-6 with TRBJ1-5, with 9 bases matching TRBD1. Trimming took 5 bases from V and 6 from J; bases not matched to a gene: 8. Germline CDR1 and CDR2: MNHNY and SVGAGI (reference sequence). This CDR3 comprises 15 residues. The chain's CDR3 is CASSGDRGRSQPQHF. The CDR3 DNA sequence: TGTGCCAGCAGTGGCGACAGGGGGAGATCTCAGCCCCAGCATTTT.

The chain uses TRBV5-1 and TRBJ1-2; D is ambiguous. This CDR3 is 16 amino acids long. Germline CDR1 SGHRS, CDR2 YFSETQ. The germline V and J ends were trimmed by 0 bases and 6 bases, with 18 bases remaining between them. The CDR3, as DNA: TGCGCCAGCAGCTTGGGGGGATCTAAGAACGTGGATGGCTACACCTTC. It is translated as CASSLGGSKNVDGYTF.

This clone was seen a few times. The gene calls are TRBV15 and TRBJ2-1; D unclear. CDR1 is LNHNV, CDR2 YYDKDF, per germline (reference sequence). The CDR3 length is 12 residues. Trimming took 5 bases from V and 10 from J, leaving 12 bases between them. Written as DNA, the CDR3 is TGTGCCACCAGCTTCCCTGTAGGGGAGCAGTTCTTC. Protein product: CATSFPVGEQFF.

CDR3 coding DNA: TGTGCCAGTAGTATAGATTGGGACGGAGATAACTATGGCTACACCTTC. Translation: CASSIDWDGDNYGYTF. The chain combines TRBV19 with TRBJ1-2; tentative D call: TRBD1 (5 bases). CDR1 and CDR2 (germline): LNHDA, SQIVND (reference sequence). Trimming pared 0 bases from V and 1 base from J, leaving 12 bases between. The CDR3 runs 16 residues.

The sample holds many counts of this clone. V usage is TRBV5-1 and J usage is TRBJ2-5, with D possibly called TRBD1 or TRBD2 (5 bases each). Trimming stripped 0 bases from V and 5 bases from J, with 11 bases between. This CDR3 contains 14 residues. Per germline, CDR1 SGHRS and CDR2 YFSETQ. CDR3 residues: CASSLVGREETQYF. CDR3 DNA sequence: TGCGCCAGCAGCTTGGTAGGCAGGGAGGAGACCCAGTACTTC.

The rearrangement uses TRBV28 and TRBJ1-5; 12 bases match TRBD1. V lost 7 bases, J lost 2 bases, and 12 bases stayed unmatched. The CDR3 covers 18 residues. CDR1 is MDHEN, CDR2 SYDVKM, per germline. CDR3 loop: CASKTGDRGLRGNQPQHF. The CDR3 bases are TGTGCCAGCAAAACCGGGGACAGGGGGCTACGTGGCAATCAGCCCCAGCATTTT.

As for this clone: Different DNA sequences within this sample yield the same CDR3. V and J are TRBV6-1 and TRBJ1-4; D remains unclear. Germline V gene sequence: CDR1 MNHNS, CDR2 SASEGT. The CDR3 extends over 10 amino acids. The V end lost 6 bases, the J end lost 11 bases, and 7 bases lay between the germline ends. The CDR3 DNA follows: TGTGCCAGCAGGAGGGAGAAACTGTTTTTT. Translated, it gives CASRREKLFF.

This chain links TRBV5-6 with TRBJ2-7, with D tentatively TRBD2 (5 bases). The CDR3 loop spans 13 amino acids. The ends were cut back, 1 base at V and 6 bases at J, with 11 bases in the middle. Germline V CDR1 and CDR2: SGHDT, YYEEEE. For the CDR3, the DNA is TGTGCCAGCAGCTTGACGTCGGGATCCGAGCAGTACTTC. Translation: CASSLTSGSEQYF.

The chain links TRBV4-2 to TRBJ2-7; D is unclear. CDR1 and CDR2 (germline): LGHNA, YNFKEQ. The CDR3 length is 14 residues. V shed 0 bases and J shed 3 bases, with 9 bases lying between them. The CDR3 coding sequence is TGTGCCAGCAGCCAAGACTATAGCAGCTACGAGCAGTACTTC. Translated: CASSQDYSSYEQYF.

Comment on this clone: Other nucleotide sequences in the sample specify the same CDR3. This chain links TRBV5-1 with TRBJ1-4, with TRBD1 identical over 8 bases. Looked up from germline, CDR1 is SGHRS and CDR2 is YFSETQ. CDR3 length: 14 amino acids. The V segment lost 2 bases and the J segment 5 bases; nucleotides outside the gene matches: 2. The CDR3 sequence is CASSLGTGNEKLFF. The CDR3 DNA reads as TGCGCCAGCAGCTTAGGGACAGGCAATGAAAAACTGTTTTTT.

This chain connects TRBV5-8 to TRBJ2-1; D unclear. The ends were cut back, 4 bases at V and 0 bases at J, with 14 bases in the middle. The CDR3 covers 16 residues. CDR1 is SGHTS and CDR2 is YDEGEE in the germline V gene. The CDR3 region is CASSLKLLSSYNEQFF. CDR3 nucleotide sequence: TGTGCCAGCAGCCTTAAACTCCTGAGCTCCTACAATGAGCAGTTCTTC.

As regards this clone: This sample includes further DNA sequences coding for the same CDR3. The chain has TRBV5-1 and TRBJ1-3; 7 nucleotides match TRBD1. The ends lost 4 bases at V and 2 bases at J; junction bases unmatched: 3. Per germline, CDR1 SGHRS and CDR2 YFSETQ. This CDR3 region has 14 residues. Written as DNA, the CDR3 is TGCGCCAGCAGCCCCGGACAGGCTGGAAACACCATATATTTT. Translation: CASSPGQAGNTIYF.

As for this clone: A single base separates this from a much larger clone, so it may be a read error. This sample includes further DNA sequences coding for the same CDR3. The chain couples TRBV2 to TRBJ1-5, with 7 bases lining up with TRBD1. The junction had 0 bases not matched to a gene; V was cut back by 5 bases and J by 5 bases. The germline V gene encodes CDR1 SNHLY and CDR2 FYNNEI. The CDR3 length is 12 residues. For the CDR3, the DNA is TGTGCCAGCAGTACAGGGGATCAGCCCCAGCATTTT. It codes for CASSTGDQPQHF.

This clone was observed a few times. This chain connects TRBV5-6 to TRBJ2-7; TRBD1 is a possible D gene (6 bases). The V gene's germline CDR1 is SGHDT and CDR2 YYEEEE. Trimming left V 5 bases short and J 3 bases short, with 12 bases between. The CDR3 length is 13 residues. The CDR3 loop is CASSTGHSYEQYF. Here the CDR3 DNA reads TGTGCCAGCAGTACAGGGCACAGCTACGAGCAGTACTTC.

V gene TRBV18 combines with J gene TRBJ1-5; D gene unclear. CDR1 and CDR2 from the germline V gene are KGHSH and LQKENI. V gave up 2 bases and J gave up 5 bases, with 13 bases separating them. The length of the CDR3 is 15 residues. CDR3 in DNA: TGTGCCAGCTCACCATTGAAGGGTCGGGATCAGCCCCAGCATTTT. It encodes CASSPLKGRDQPQHF. Full variable domain (outside the CDR3, taken from reference TRBV18 and TRBJ1-5): NAGVMQNPRHLVRRRGQEARLRCSPMKGHSHVYWYRQLPEEGLKFMVYLQKENIIDESGMPKERFSAEFPKEGPSILRIQQVVRGDSAAYFCASSPLKGRDQPQHFGDGTRLSIL.